One sample yielded the 19 T cell receptor beta chains listed below, sequenced in a study of T cell responses to AZD1222 COVID-19 vaccine. Assay: immunoSEQ multiplex PCR; the TCRdb copy retains only in-frame clones and omits some. The profile covers 100,000 to 150,000 clones, with 93% appearing a single time and approximately 5.4% taken by the ten largest. This sample comprised peripheral blood, obtained on day 0 of AZD1222 vaccination. The receptors derive from an adult in good health.

This sequence joins TRBV7-2 and TRBJ1-2; weak D call: TRBD1 (6 bases). The CDR3 runs 14 residues. CDR1 is SGHTA and CDR2 is FQGNSA in the germline V gene. Trimming removed 4 bases from V and 5 bases from J, with 14 bases in between. The CDR3 nucleotides read TGTGCCAGCAGCTCTTCCGCCCAGGGGTATGGCTACACCTTC. This gives the protein CASSSSAQGYGYTF.

The chain uses TRBV30 and TRBJ2-1; 7 bases fit TRBD2. The CDR3 covers 14 residues. V was clipped by 5 bases and J by 3 bases; unmatched bases: 7. The V gene's germline CDR1 is GTSNPN and CDR2 SVGIG (reference sequence). CDR3 sequence: CAWDEGRDYNEQFF. In DNA, the CDR3 is TGTGCCTGGGACGAAGGGAGGGACTACAATGAGCAGTTCTTC.

The V and J genes are TRBV6-2 or TRBV6-3 and TRBJ1-1, with D uncertain. Trimming cost V 0 bases and J 0 bases, with 20 bases left between them. The CDR3 loop spans 19 amino acids. Germline-derived CDR1 and CDR2 are MNHEY and SVGEGT. CDR3: CASSYSTRAPLLLNTEAFF. CDR3 sequence (DNA): TGTGCCAGCAGTTACTCGACCCGCGCCCCACTCTTGCTGAACACTGAAGCTTTCTTT.

J is TRBJ1-2 and V is TRBV28, with 10 bases that match TRBD1. Unmatched junction bases numbered 2, after V lost 7 bases and J lost 6 bases. Germline CDR1 reads MDHEN; CDR2 reads SYDVKM. The CDR3 has 12 residues. This chain's CDR3 is CASTDRGDGYTF. CDR3 DNA sequence: TGTGCCAGCACGGACAGGGGGGATGGCTACACCTTC.

The chain links TRBV30 to TRBJ2-3; 7 bases match TRBD2. V was pared by 6 bases and J by 4 bases, with 13 bases of the junction left unmatched. The CDR3 length is 15 residues. The V gene's germline CDR1 is GTSNPN and CDR2 SVGIG (reference sequence). The CDR3, as DNA: TGTGCCTGCCTACCATCGCGGGGGAGGGCAGATACGCAGTATTTT. Its protein product is CACLPSRGRADTQYF.

The chain's CDR3 is CASSHRVEGSPLHF. CDR3 coding DNA: TGTGCCAGCAGCCACCGGGTGGAGGGGTCACCCCTCCACTTT. This chain uses TRBV3-1 (or the pseudogene TRBV3-2) with TRBJ1-6; a weak D match, TRBD1 (5 bases). The CDR3 consists of 14 residues. CDR1 is LGHDT and CDR2 is YNNKEL in the germline V gene (reference sequence). V was pared by 3 bases and J by 10 bases, with 13 bases between.

The chain combines TRBV3-1 (or the pseudogene TRBV3-2) with TRBJ2-1; 9 bases line up with TRBD2. Germline CDR1 reads LGHDT; CDR2 reads YNNKEL (reference sequence). V was clipped by 0 bases and J by 8 bases; unmatched bases: 2. This CDR3 region has 14 residues. In nucleotides, the CDR3 is TGTGCCAGCAGCCAAGAACTAGCGGGCGATGAGCAGTTCTTC. This translates into CASSQELAGDEQFF.

CDR3 loop: CASSLNKNTEAFF. DNA of the CDR3: TGTGCCAGCAGCTTGAACAAGAACACTGAAGCTTTCTTT. This chain connects TRBV7-9 to TRBJ1-1, with D unresolved. The germline V gene encodes CDR1 SEHNR and CDR2 FQNEAQ (reference sequence). The CDR3 has 13 amino acids. Trimming removed 3 bases at V and 1 base at J, with 6 bases between.

V gene TRBV30 combines with J gene TRBJ1-5; D is unclear. Trimming removed 0 bases at V and 2 bases at J, with 14 bases between. CDR1 and CDR2 (germline): GTSNPN, SVGIG (reference sequence). The CDR3 totals 16 residues. The CDR3 DNA sequence: TGTGCCTGGAGTGTACGAGGGTTTGGCGGCAATCAGCCCCAGCATTTT. Residues: CAWSVRGFGGNQPQHF.

The chain joins TRBV6-4 to TRBJ2-3; a weak D match, TRBD2 (5 bases). V was pared by 0 bases and J by 5 bases, with 6 bases between. This CDR3 is 13 amino acids long. In germline, CDR1 is MRHNA, CDR2 SNTAGT. In nucleotides, the CDR3 is TGTGCCAGCAGTGACTCGGAGGTAGATACGCAGTATTTT. Protein sequence: CASSDSEVDTQYF.

V and J are TRBV30 and TRBJ1-5; 7 positions agree with TRBD1. The germline CDR1 and CDR2 sequences are GTSNPN and SVGIG (reference sequence). The V segment lost 0 bases and the J segment 4 bases; nucleotides outside the gene matches: 3. The CDR3 length is 14 residues. The CDR3 bases are TGTGCCTGGAGTGTCCGGACAGGTAATCAGCCCCAGCATTTT. Translation: CAWSVRTGNQPQHF.

This chain connects TRBV2 to TRBJ2-7, with D perhaps matching TRBD1 (5 bases). Germline lookup yields CDR1 SNHLY and CDR2 FYNNEI. The V end was cut by 3 bases, the J end by 3 bases, with 9 bases between. CDR3 length equals 13 residues. CDR3 amino acids: CASSEDIVYEQYF. CDR3 bases: TGTGCCAGCAGTGAGGACATTGTCTACGAGCAGTACTTC.

Regarding this clone: The same CDR3 also results from other DNA sequences found in this sample. J is TRBJ1-2 and V is TRBV19; D gene ambiguous. V shed 6 bases and J shed 4 bases, with 9 bases lying between them. CDR3 size: 12 residues. Germline V CDR1 and CDR2: LNHDA, SQIVND (reference sequence). CDR3 DNA sequence: TGTGCCAGTAGAACTGGCCTCTATGGCTACACCTTC. Amino acid sequence: CASRTGLYGYTF.

A note on this clone: This sample includes further DNA sequences coding for the same CDR3. The J gene is TRBJ2-7, the V gene TRBV4-3; TRBD1 matches at 7 bases. The CDR3 spans 15 residues. Germline assignment: CDR1 LGHNA and CDR2 YSLEER. The V gene end was trimmed by 0 bases and the J gene end by 1 base; junction bases not matched to a gene: 3. CDR3 nucleotides: TGCGCCAGCAGCCAAGATCGGGACAGTTCCTACGAGCAGTACTTC. This gives the protein CASSQDRDSSYEQYF.

The V and J genes are TRBV2 and TRBJ2-1; 9 bases fit TRBD2. V dropped 7 bases and J dropped 7; count of bases not matched to a gene: 8. Germline-derived CDR1 and CDR2 are SNHLY and FYNNEI. This CDR3 contains 14 residues. The CDR3 protein is CASNIAGVRNEQFF. Written as DNA, the CDR3 is TGTGCCAGCAATATAGCGGGAGTAAGAAATGAGCAGTTCTTC.

The rearrangement uses TRBV6-6 and TRBJ1-1; possible D gene TRBD1, 5 bases. V lost 0 bases and J lost 1, with 6 bases in between. The CDR3 runs 14 residues. CDR1 and CDR2 (germline): MNHNY, SVGAGI (reference sequence). The DNA of the CDR3 is TGTGCCAGCAGTTACTCGAGGGGGAACACTGAAGCTTTCTTT. Translated: CASSYSRGNTEAFF.

The chain employs TRBV4-1 and TRBJ2-3, with TRBD2 matching 11 bases. This CDR3 comprises 17 residues. The V gene end was trimmed by 1 base and the J gene end by 2 bases; junction bases not matched to a gene: 5. The germline CDR1 and CDR2 sequences are MGHRA and YSYEKL. The CDR3 region is CASSQGLAGGNTDTQYF. Written as DNA, the CDR3 is TGCGCCAGCAGCCAAGGTTTAGCGGGAGGGAACACAGATACGCAGTATTTT.

This chain uses TRBV7-2 with TRBJ2-7; D unclear. The CDR3 length is 13 residues. Per the germline V gene, CDR1 is SGHTA and CDR2 is FQGNSA. V lost 3 bases and J 2 bases, leaving 8 bases between the germline ends. CDR3 loop: CASSFSAPYEQYF. The CDR3 nucleotides read TGTGCCAGCAGCTTCAGTGCTCCCTACGAGCAGTACTTC.

The chain combines TRBV30 with TRBJ1-2; D ambiguous. CDR3 length: 14 residues. Per germline, CDR1 GTSNPN and CDR2 SVGIG (reference sequence). Trimming stripped 2 bases from V and 7 bases from J, with 17 bases between. The CDR3 loop is CAWSPAGGPPGYTF. In nucleotides, the CDR3 is TGTGCCTGGAGTCCGGCGGGAGGTCCTCCTGGCTACACCTTC.